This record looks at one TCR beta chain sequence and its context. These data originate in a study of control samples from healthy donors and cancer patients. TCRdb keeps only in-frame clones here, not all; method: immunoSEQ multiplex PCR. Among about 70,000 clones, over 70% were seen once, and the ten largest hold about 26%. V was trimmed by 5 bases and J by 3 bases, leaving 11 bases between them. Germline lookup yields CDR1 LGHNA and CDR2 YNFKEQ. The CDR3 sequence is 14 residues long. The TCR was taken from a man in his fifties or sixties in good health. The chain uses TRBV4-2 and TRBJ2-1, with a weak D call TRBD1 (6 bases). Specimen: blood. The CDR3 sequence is CASSSIQGYNEQFF. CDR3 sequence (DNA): TGTGCCAGCAGCTCGATACAGGGCTACAATGAGCAGTTCTTC.